A selection of T cell receptor beta chains follows, all from one sample in a study of beta chain features in type 1 diabetes. Repertoires were generated with immunoSEQ multiplex PCR, while TCRdb's copy carries only in-frame clones and drops some. The sample consists of almost 350,000 clones, roughly 8.8% of them appearing once. Material: central memory CD4+ T cells from blood. These receptors were taken from a young man with type 1 diabetes. CDR3s include the opening cysteine and the closing phenylalanine or tryptophan. Fields, in order: D gene, V gene, J gene, clone size, CDR3 protein, CDR3 DNA. A D gene is named only where the DNA matches it firmly. Expanded clones get a size class; other rows say once, few or many, or leave the size out.

-,TRBV7-2,TRBJ1-1,-,CASSLAAGITEAFF,TGTGCCAGCAGCTTAGCGGCAGGGATAACTGAAGCTTTCTTT
-,TRBV6-1,TRBJ2-3,few,CASWAASTDTQYF,TGTGCCAGCTGGGCTGCTAGCACAGATACGCAGTATTTT
TRBD2,TRBV11-2,TRBJ2-1,-,CASSSLAGGQYEQFF,TGCGCCAGCAGCTCACTAGCGGGGGGGCAGTATGAGCAGTTCTTC
-,TRBV28,TRBJ2-7,few,CASSSSTGARYEQYF,TGTGCCAGCAGTTCAAGCACGGGGGCTAGGTACGAGCAGTACTTC
TRBD2,TRBV7-8,TRBJ2-1,few,CASSLASSGGNNEQFF,TGTGCCAGCAGCTTAGCGAGTAGCGGGGGAAACAATGAGCAGTTCTTC
-,TRBV7-2,TRBJ1-1,-,CASSPQDTNTEAFF,TGTGCCAGCAGCCCGCAGGATACGAACACTGAAGCTTTCTTT
-,TRBV29-1,TRBJ1-2,few,CSVSVPGRFYGYTF,TGCAGCGTTTCGGTCCCCGGGCGGTTCTATGGCTACACCTTC
-,TRBV4-3,TRBJ2-5,few,CASSADSQETQYF,TGCGCCAGCAGCGCGGACAGCCAAGAGACCCAGTACTTC
TRBD1,TRBV5-4,TRBJ2-1,-,CASSPWTGADNEQFF,TGTGCCAGCAGCCCCTGGACAGGGGCCGACAATGAGCAGTTCTTC
-,TRBV10-1,TRBJ2-5,-,CASSPAGTRQETQYF,TGCGCCAGCAGTCCAGCGGGGACACGCCAAGAGACCCAGTACTTC
-,TRBV6-4,TRBJ2-1,-,CASSGTGNEQFF,TGTGCCAGCAGTGGGACGGGGAATGAGCAGTTCTTC
-,TRBV7-8,TRBJ1-6,-,CASSLSGTASSYNSPLHF,TGTGCCAGCAGCTTATCCGGGACTGCGAGCTCCTATAATTCACCCCTCCACTTT
-,TRBV7-8,TRBJ2-7,few,CASSERSPPEQYF,TGTGCCAGCAGCGAAAGGTCCCCACCCGAGCAGTACTTC
TRBD1,TRBV7-2,TRBJ1-1,-,CASSSDRGGTEAFF,TGTGCCAGCAGCTCGGACAGGGGCGGGACTGAAGCTTTCTTT
-,TRBV10-3,TRBJ1-2,few,CAISEIEGALHGYTF,TGTGCCATCAGTGAGATCGAAGGGGCACTACATGGCTACACCTTC
TRBD1,TRBV7-9,TRBJ2-3,few,CASSPQGGTDTQYF,TGTGCCAGCAGCCCACAGGGGGGCACAGATACGCAGTATTTT
TRBD2,TRBV15,TRBJ2-3,-,CATSRRLAGPSTDTQYF,TGTGCCACCAGCAGGAGGCTAGCGGGGCCCAGCACAGATACGCAGTATTTT
-,TRBV4-1,TRBJ2-2,-,CASRKDAGSTGELFF,TGCGCCAGCAGAAAAGACGCAGGGTCCACCGGGGAGCTGTTTTTT
-,TRBV6-4,TRBJ2-5,few,CASSRGSGETQYF,TGTGCCAGCAGCAGAGGCTCAGGAGAGACCCAGTACTTC
TRBD1,TRBV18,TRBJ2-7,once,CASSPSITGAGGQYF,TGTGCCAGCTCACCATCTATAACAGGGGCAGGGGGGCAGTACTTC
-,TRBV30,TRBJ1-2,few,CAWSVQGYGYTF,TGTGCCTGGAGTGTACAGGGCTATGGCTACACCTTC
-,TRBV19,TRBJ2-3,many,CASRAGPTSTDTQYF,TGTGCCAGTAGGGCAGGTCCTACGAGCACAGATACGCAGTATTTT
-,TRBV19,TRBJ1-5,-,CASSTYLQGGGNQPQHF,TGTGCCAGTAGTACCTACCTACAGGGCGGTGGCAATCAGCCCCAGCATTTT
-,TRBV2,TRBJ2-2,-,CARSEEVSNTGELFF,TGTGCCAGAAGTGAAGAGGTTTCGAACACCGGGGAGCTGTTTTTT
-,TRBV7-9,TRBJ2-5,-,CASSPPGETQYF,TGTGCCAGCAGCCCCCCCGGGGAGACCCAGTACTTC
TRBD1,TRBV27,TRBJ2-7,many,CASSLNRGPYEQYF,TGTGCCAGCAGTTTAAACAGGGGTCCCTACGAGCAGTACTTC
-,TRBV7-2,TRBJ2-3,-,CASSLLAADTQYF,TGTGCCAGCAGCTTACTAGCTGCAGATACGCAGTATTTT
TRBD2,TRBV7-2,TRBJ2-7,-,CASSLGDGGGNYEQYF,TGTGCCAGCAGCTTAGGGGACGGCGGGGGAAACTACGAGCAGTACTTC
-,TRBV21-1,TRBJ2-7,-,CASTKDSYEQYF,TGTGCCAGTACAAAAGACTCCTACGAGCAGTACTTC
-,TRBV27,TRBJ1-2,many,CASSLSPTGSYGYTF,TGTGCCAGCAGTTTATCGCCCACAGGGAGCTATGGCTACACCTTC
-,TRBV5-1,TRBJ2-2,-,CASSPLGRNTGELFF,TGCGCCAGCAGCCCGTTGGGGAGGAACACCGGGGAGCTGTTTTTT
-,TRBV14,TRBJ2-3,-,CASSPRTDSTDTQYF,TGTGCCAGCAGCCCACGGACAGATAGCACAGATACGCAGTATTTT
TRBD1,TRBV11-2,TRBJ2-2,few,CASSQPQGAGELFF,TGTGCCAGCAGCCAACCACAGGGGGCCGGGGAGCTGTTTTTT
-,TRBV7-8,TRBJ1-3,-,CASSLARPGNTIYF,TGTGCCAGCAGCTTAGCAAGGCCTGGAAACACCATATATTTT
-,TRBV11-2,TRBJ2-7,few,CASSSQLGRDEQYF,TGTGCCAGCAGCTCTCAGCTCGGCAGAGATGAGCAGTACTTC
-,TRBV11-2,TRBJ2-7,-,CASSLGSYEQYF,TGTGCCAGCAGCTTAGGTTCCTACGAGCAGTACTTC
-,TRBV28,TRBJ1-1,few,CASSLPGARNTEAFF,TGTGCCAGCAGTCTCCCAGGAGCTCGCAACACTGAAGCTTTCTTT
-,TRBV14,TRBJ1-3,-,CASRHFGNTIYF,TGTGCCAGCAGGCACTTTGGAAACACCATATATTTT
-,TRBV29-1,TRBJ2-2,many,CSATGKGTGELFF,TGCAGCGCTACAGGAAAGGGGACCGGGGAGCTGTTTTTT
-,TRBV7-2,TRBJ2-4,-,CASSLAQGGTKNIQYF,TGTGCCAGCAGCTTAGCTCAGGGAGGTACCAAAAACATTCAGTACTTC
-,TRBV5-1,TRBJ1-4,few,CASSFGGDEKLFF,TGCGCCAGCAGCTTCGGTGGGGATGAAAAACTGTTTTTT
-,TRBV2,TRBJ1-1,few,CASSSRSEAFF,TGTGCCAGCAGTTCGCGTTCTGAAGCTTTCTTT
TRBD1,TRBV7-2,TRBJ2-7,-,CASSPRPRAGGLGEQYF,TGTGCCAGCAGCCCCCGCCCTAGGGCAGGGGGCCTCGGGGAGCAGTACTTC
TRBD1,TRBV18,TRBJ2-2,-,CASSPYGQGNTGELFF,TGTGCCAGCTCACCTTATGGACAGGGGAACACCGGGGAGCTGTTTTTT
-,TRBV5-1,TRBJ2-2,-,CASSLGRLNTGELFF,TGCGCCAGCAGCCTGGGACGCCTGAACACCGGGGAGCTGTTTTTT
-,TRBV11-2,TRBJ2-3,few,CASIGLSTDTQYF,TGTGCCAGCATAGGCTTGAGCACAGATACGCAGTATTTT
TRBD1,TRBV29-1,TRBJ2-7,few,CSVSLGTGGYEQYF,TGCAGCGTCTCTTTAGGGACAGGGGGCTACGAGCAGTACTTC
-,TRBV6-5,TRBJ1-3,-,CASSRDNSGNTIYF,TGTGCCAGCAGCCGAGACAACTCTGGAAACACCATATATTTT